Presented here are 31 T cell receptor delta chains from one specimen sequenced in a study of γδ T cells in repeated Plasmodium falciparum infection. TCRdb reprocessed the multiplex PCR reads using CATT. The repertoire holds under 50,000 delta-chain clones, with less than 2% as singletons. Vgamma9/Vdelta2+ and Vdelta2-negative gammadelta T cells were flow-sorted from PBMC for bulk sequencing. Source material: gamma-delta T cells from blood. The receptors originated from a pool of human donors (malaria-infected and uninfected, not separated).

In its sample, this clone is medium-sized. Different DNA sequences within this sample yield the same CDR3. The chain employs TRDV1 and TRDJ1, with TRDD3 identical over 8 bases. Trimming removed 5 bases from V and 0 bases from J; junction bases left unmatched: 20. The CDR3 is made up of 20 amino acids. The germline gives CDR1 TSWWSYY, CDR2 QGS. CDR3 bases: TGTGCTCTTGGGCCGACCCTCCGTCGTACTGGGGGCTTCTACACCGATAAACTCATCTTT. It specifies CALGPTLRRTGGFYTDKLIF.

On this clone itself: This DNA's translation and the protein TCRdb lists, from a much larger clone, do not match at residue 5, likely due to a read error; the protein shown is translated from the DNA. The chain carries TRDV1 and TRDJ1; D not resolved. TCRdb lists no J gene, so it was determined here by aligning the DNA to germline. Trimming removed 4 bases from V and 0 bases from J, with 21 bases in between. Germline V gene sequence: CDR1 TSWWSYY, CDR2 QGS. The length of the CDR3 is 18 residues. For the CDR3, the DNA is TGTGCTCTTGGGGGCGCCCGCCTCCTGACCGTGTACACCGATAAACTCATCTTT. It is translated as CALGGARLLTVYTDKLIF.

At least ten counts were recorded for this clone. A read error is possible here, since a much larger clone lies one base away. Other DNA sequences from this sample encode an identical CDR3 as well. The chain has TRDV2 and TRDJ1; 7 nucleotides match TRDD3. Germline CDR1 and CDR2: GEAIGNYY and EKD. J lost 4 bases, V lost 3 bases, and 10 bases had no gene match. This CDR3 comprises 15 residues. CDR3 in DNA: TGTGCCTGTGACCAAACTGGTGGATACGGCGATAAACTCATCTTT. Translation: CACDQTGGYGDKLIF.

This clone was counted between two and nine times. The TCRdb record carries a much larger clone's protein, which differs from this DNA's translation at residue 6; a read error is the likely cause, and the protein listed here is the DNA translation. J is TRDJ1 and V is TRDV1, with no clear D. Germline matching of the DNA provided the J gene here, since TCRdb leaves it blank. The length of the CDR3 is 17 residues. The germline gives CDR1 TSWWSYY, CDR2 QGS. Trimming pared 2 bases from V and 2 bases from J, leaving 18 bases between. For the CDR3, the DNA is TGTGCTCTTGGGGAAGGGAAGGGCGAGCCCAGGACCGATAAACTCATCTTT. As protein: CALGEGKGEPRTDKLIF.

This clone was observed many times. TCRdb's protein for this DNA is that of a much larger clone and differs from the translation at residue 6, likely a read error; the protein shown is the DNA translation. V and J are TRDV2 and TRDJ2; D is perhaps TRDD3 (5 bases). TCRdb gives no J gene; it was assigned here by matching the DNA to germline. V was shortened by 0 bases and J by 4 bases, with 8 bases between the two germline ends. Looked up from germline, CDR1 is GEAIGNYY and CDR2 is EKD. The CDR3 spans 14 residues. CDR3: CACDTTTGTAQLFF. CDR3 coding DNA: TGTGCCTGTGACACCACTACTGGGACAGCACAACTCTTCTTT.

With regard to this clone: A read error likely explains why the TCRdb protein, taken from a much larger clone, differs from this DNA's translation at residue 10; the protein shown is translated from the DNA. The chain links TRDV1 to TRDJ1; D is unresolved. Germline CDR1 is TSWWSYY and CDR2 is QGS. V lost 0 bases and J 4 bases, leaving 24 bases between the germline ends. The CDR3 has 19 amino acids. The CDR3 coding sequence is TGTGCTCTTGGGGAACTGGGAAAATGGCGGGCCTCCCGGGACGATAAACTCATCTTT. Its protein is CALGELGKWRASRDDKLIF.

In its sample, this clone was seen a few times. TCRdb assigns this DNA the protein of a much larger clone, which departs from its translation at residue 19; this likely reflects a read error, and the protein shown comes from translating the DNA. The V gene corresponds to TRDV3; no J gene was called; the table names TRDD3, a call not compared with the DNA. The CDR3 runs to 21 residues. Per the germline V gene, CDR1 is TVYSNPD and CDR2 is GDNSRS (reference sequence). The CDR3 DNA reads TGTGCCTTTATAGGAGAGGCCTTCCTACTGAACGGGGGGCCTTACACCGATAAACCCATCTTT. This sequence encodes CAFIGEAFLLNGGPYTDKPIF.

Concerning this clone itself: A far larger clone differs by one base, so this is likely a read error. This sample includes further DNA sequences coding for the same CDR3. The CDR3 loop is CALGPLPWGVTYTDKLIF. In DNA form, the CDR3 reads TGCGCTCTTGGGCCTCTTCCCTGGGGGGTTACCTACACCGATAAACTCATCTTT. The chain has TRDV1 and TRDJ1; TRDD3 matches at 7 bases. TCRdb leaves out the J gene; it was filled in here by matching the DNA to germline. This CDR3 has 18 residues. Looked up from germline, CDR1 is TSWWSYY and CDR2 is QGS.

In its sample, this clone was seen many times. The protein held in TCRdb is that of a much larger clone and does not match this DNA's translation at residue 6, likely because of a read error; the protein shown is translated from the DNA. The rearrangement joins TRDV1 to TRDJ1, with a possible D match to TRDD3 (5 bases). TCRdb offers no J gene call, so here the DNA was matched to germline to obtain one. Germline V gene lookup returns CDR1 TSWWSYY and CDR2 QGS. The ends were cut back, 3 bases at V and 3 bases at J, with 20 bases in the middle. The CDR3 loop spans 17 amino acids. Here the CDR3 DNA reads TGTGCTCTTGGGGATCCCACAGGGGGCCCTGCACCCGATAAACTCATCTTT. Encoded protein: CALGDPTGGPAPDKLIF.

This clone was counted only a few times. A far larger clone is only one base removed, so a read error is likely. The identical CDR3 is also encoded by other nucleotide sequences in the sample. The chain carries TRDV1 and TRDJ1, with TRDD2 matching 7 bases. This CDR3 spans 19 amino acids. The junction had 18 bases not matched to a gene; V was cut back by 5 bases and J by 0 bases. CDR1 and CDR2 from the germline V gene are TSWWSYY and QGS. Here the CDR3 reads CALGKPLPFLRINTDKLIF. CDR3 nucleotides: TGTGCTCTTGGGAAGCCACTGCCTTTCCTACGGATCAACACCGATAAACTCATCTTT.

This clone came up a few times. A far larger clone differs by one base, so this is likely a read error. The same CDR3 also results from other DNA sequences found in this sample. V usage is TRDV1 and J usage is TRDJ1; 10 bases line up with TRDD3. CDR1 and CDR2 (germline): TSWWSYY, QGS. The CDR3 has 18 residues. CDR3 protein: CALLPSYGGYGYTDKLIF. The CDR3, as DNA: TGTGCCCTCCTACCGTCCTACGGGGGATACGGGTACACCGATAAACTCATCTTT.

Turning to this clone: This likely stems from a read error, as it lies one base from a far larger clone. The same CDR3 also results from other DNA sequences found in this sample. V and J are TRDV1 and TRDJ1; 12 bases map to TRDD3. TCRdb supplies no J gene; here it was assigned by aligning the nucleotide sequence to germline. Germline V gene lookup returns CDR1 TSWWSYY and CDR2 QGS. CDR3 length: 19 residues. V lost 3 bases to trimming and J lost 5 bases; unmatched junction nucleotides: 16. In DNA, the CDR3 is TGTGCTCTTGGGGAGCTGGTCCGAATACTGGGGGATACCGGGGATAAACTCATCTTT. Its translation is CALGELVRILGDTGDKLIF.

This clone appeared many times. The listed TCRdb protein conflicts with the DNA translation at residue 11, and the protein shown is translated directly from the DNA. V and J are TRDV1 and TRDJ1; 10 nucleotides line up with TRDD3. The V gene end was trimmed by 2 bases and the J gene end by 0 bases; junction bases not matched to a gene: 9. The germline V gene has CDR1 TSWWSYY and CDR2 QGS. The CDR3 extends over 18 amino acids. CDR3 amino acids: CALGEVIGGIRYTDKLIF. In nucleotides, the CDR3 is TGTGCTCTTGGGGAAGTGATCGGGGGGATACGGTACACCGATAAACTCATCTTT.

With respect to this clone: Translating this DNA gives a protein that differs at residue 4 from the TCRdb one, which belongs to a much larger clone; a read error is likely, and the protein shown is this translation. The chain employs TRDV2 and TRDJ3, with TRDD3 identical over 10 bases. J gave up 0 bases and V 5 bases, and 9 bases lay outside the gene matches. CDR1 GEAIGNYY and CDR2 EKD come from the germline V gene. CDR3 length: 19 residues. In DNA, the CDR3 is TGTGCCTGTGGCCTGACTGGGGGATCTAACTCCTGGGACACCCGACAGATGTTTTTC. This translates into CACGLTGGSNSWDTRQMFF.

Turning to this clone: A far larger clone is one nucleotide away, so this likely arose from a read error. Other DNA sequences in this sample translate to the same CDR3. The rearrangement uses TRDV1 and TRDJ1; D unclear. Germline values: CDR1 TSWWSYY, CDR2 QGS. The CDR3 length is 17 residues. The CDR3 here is CALGEREVLKYTDKLIF. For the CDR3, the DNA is TGTGCTCTTGGGGAACGGGAGGTACTGAAGTACACCGATAAACTCATTTTT.

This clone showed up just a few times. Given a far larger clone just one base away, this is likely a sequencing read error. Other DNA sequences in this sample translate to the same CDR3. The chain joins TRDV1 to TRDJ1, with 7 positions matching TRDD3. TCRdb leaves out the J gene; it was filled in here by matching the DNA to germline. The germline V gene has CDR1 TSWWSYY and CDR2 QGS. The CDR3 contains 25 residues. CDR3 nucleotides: TGTGCTCTTGGGGATGGCCTTCATAAATTTGGGGGACCCCCCGTCCCATTCTTGTACACCGACAAACTCATCTTT. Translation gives CALGDGLHKFGGPPVPFLYTDKLIF.

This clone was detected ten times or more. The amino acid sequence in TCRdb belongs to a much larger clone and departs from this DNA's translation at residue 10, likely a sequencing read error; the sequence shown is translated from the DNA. DNA of the CDR3: TGTGCTCTTGGGGAAGGAGTACCCCTCTTGTGGTGGGGGATACGGCGAACCGATAAACTCATCTTT. Translated: CALGEGVPLLWWGIRRTDKLIF. This chain connects TRDV1 to TRDJ1; 11 bases are shared with TRDD3. The CDR3 spans 22 residues. Germline V lookup: CDR1 TSWWSYY, CDR2 QGS. Unmatched junction bases numbered 22, after V lost 2 bases and J lost 2 bases.

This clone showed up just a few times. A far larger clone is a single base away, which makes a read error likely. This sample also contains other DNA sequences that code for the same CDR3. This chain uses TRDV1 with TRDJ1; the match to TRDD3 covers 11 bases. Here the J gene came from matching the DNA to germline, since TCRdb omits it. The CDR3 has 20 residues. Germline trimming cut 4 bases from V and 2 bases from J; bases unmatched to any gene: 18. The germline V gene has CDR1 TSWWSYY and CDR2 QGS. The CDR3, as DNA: TGTGCTCTTGGGGGGCTCCCTACCTGGGGGATACAGATTACTACCGATAAACTCATCTTT. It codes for CALGGLPTWGIQITTDKLIF.

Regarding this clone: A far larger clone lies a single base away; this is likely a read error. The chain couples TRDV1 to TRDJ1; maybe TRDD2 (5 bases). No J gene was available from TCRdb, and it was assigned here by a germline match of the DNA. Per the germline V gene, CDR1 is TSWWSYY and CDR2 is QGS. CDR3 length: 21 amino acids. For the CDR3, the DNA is TGTGCCCTTGGTCCTAGGAGGTCCCGGGTCGACCCGACCTCGTACACCGATAAACTCATCTTT. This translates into CALGPRRSRVDPTSYTDKLIF.

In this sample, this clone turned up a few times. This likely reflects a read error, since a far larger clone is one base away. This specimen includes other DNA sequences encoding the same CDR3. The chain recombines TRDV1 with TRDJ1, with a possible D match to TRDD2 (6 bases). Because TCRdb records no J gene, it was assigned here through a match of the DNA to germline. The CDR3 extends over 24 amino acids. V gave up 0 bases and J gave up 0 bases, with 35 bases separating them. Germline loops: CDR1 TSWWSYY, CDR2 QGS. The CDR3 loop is CALGELRSYLLRTGGYIHTDKLIF. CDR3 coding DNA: TGTGCTCTTGGGGAACTCAGATCCTACCTCCTTCGTACTGGAGGATATATCCACACCGATAAACTCATCTTT.

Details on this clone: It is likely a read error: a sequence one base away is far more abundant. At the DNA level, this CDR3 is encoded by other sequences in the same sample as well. The chain's CDR3 is CALGEVGLHLGDEVRRPLYTDKLIF. The CDR3 DNA sequence: TGTGCTCTTGGGGAAGTGGGCCTGCACCTGGGGGATGAAGTGAGGAGGCCACTGTACACCGATAAACTCATCTTT. This sequence joins TRDV1 and TRDJ1; 9 bases line up with TRDD3. No J gene was available from TCRdb, and it was assigned here by a germline match of the DNA. This CDR3 is 25 amino acids long. V lost 2 bases to trimming and J lost 0 bases; unmatched junction nucleotides: 31. CDR1 is TSWWSYY, CDR2 QGS, per germline.

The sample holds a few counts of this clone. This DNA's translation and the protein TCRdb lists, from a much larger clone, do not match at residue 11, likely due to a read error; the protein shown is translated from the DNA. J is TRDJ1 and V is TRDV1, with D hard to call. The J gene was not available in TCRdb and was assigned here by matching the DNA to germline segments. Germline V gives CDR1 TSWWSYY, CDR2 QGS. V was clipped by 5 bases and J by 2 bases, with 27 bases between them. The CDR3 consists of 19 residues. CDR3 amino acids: CALGHPGLTTRVGTDKLIF. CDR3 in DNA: TGTGCTCTTGGGCACCCAGGCCTGACCACCCGGGTGGGTACCGATAAACTCATCTTT.

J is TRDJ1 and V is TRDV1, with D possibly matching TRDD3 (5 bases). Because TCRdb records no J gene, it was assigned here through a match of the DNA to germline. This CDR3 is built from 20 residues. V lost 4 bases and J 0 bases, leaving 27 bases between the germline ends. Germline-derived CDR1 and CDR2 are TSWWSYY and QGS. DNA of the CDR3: TGTGCTCTTGGGGGGGGGGGGCTTCGTCGTACTGCGCTGTACACCGATAAACTCATCTTT. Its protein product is CALGGGGLRRTALYTDKLIF.

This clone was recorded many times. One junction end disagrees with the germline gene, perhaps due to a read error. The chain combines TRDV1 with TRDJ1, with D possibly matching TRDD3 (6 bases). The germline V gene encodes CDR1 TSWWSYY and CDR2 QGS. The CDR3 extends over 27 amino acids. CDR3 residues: CALGEQFKEGWRSGIERVRVYTDKLIF. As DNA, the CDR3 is TGTGCTCTGGGGGAACAATTTAAGGAAGGGTGGCGTAGTGGGATTGAGAGGGTTAGGGTGTACACCGATAAACTCATCTTT.

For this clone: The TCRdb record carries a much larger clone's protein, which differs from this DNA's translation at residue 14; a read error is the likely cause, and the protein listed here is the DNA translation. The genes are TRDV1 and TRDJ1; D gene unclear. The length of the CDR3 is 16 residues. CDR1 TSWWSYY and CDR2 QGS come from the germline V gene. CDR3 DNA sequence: TGTGCTCTTGGGGAACTCTGCTATAAGCTGCCCGATAAACCCATCTTT. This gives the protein CALGELCYKLPDKPIF.

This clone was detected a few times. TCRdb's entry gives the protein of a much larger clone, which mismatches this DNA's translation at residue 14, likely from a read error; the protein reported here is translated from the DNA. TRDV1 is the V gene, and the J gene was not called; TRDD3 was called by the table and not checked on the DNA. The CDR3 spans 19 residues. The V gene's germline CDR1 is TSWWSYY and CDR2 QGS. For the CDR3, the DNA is TGTGCTCTTGGGGAAAAGTCTCCCCCCCCGCACTGGGGTGTAGGGGGACTCATCTTC. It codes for CALGEKSPPPHWGVGGLIF.

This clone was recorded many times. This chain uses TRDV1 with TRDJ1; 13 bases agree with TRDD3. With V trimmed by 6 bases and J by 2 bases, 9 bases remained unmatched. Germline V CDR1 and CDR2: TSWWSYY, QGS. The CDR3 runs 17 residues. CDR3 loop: CALGSDWGIRSTDKLIF. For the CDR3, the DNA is TGTGCTCTTGGATCCGACTGGGGGATACGCTCGACCGATAAACTCATCTTT.

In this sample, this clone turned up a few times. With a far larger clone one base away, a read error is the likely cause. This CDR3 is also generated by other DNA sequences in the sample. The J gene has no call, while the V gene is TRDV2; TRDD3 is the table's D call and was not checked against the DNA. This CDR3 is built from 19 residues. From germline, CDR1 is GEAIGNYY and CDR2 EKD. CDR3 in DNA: TGTGCCTGTGACACCGTGCTGGGTCTCAGCTCCTGGGACACCCGACAGATGTTCTTC. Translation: CACDTVLGLSSWDTRQMFF.

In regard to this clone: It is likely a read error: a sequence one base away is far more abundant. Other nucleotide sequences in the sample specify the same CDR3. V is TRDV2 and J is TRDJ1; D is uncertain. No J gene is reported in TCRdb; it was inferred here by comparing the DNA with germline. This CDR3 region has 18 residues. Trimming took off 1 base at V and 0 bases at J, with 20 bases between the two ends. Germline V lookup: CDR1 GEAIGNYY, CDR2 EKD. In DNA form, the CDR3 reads TGTGCCTGTGACACGAAGTACTATCAGCCGATGTACACCGATAAACTCATCTTT. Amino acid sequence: CACDTKYYQPMYTDKLIF.

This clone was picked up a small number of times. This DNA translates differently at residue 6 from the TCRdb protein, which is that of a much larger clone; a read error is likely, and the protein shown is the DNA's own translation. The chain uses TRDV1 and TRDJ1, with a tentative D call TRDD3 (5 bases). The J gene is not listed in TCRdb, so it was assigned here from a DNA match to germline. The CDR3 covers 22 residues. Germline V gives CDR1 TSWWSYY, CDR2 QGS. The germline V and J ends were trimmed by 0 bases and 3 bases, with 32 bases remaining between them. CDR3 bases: TGTGCTCTTGGGGAACTCCCGGATTCCACGGGGACTAGGCCGATTTTGGCCGATAAACTCATCTTT. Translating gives CALGELPDSTGTRPILADKLIF.

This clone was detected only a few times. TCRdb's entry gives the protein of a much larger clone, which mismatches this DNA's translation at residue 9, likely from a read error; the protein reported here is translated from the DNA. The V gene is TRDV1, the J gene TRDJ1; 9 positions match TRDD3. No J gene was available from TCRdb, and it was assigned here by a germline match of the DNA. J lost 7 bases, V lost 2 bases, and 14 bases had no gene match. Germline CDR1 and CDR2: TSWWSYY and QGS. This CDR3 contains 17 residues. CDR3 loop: CALGECLRRGIPGKLIF. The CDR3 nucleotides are TGTGCTCTTGGGGAATGTCTACGACGGGGGATACCTGGTAAACTCATCTTT.